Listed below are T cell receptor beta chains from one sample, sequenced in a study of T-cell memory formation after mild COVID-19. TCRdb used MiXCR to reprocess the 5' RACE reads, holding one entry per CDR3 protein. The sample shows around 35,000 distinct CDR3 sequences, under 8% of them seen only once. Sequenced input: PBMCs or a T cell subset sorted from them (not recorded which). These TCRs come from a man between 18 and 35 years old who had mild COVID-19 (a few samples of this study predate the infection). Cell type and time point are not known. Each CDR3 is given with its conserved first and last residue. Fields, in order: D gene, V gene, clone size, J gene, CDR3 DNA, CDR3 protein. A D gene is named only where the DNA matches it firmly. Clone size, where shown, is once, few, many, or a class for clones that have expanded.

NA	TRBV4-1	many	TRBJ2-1	TGCGCCAGCAGCCAAATAGGGAATGAGCAGTTCTTC	CASSQIGNEQFF
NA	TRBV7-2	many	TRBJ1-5	TGTGCCAGCAGCTTAGCTCTGAATAGCAATCAGCCCCAGCATTTT	CASSLALNSNQPQHF
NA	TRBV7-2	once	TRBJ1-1	TGTGCCAGCAGCCCCGACCGGACCGACACTGAAGCTTTCTTT	CASSPDRTDTEAFF
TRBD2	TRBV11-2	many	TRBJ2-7	TGTGCCAGCAGGCCGAGGCCGGGACTAGCGGGGGGGCAGCACGAGCAGTACTTC	CASRPRPGLAGGQHEQYF
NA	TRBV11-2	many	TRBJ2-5	TGTGCCAGCAGCCTGGTGGCTTCTTATGAGACCCAGTACTTC	CASSLVASYETQYF
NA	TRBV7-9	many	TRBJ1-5	TGTGCCAGCAGCTTAGGGACTGCCGATAATCAGCCCCAGCATTTT	CASSLGTADNQPQHF
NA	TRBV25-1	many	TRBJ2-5	TGTGCCAGCAGTGAATTGCCTGGCAGGGGGAGGGAGACCCAGTACTTC	CASSELPGRGRETQYF
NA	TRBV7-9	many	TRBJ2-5	TGTGCCAGCAGCTTAGTAGGGGAACCTCAAGAGACCCAGTACTTC	CASSLVGEPQETQYF
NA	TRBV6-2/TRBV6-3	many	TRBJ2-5	TGTGCCAGCAGTTTCGACAAGGGGACCAGTATACAAGAGACCCAGTACTTC	CASSFDKGTSIQETQYF
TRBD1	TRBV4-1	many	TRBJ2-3	TGCGCCAGCAGCCCTCGGGACAGCCCCGATACGCAGTATTTT	CASSPRDSPDTQYF
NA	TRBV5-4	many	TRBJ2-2	TGTGCCAGCAGCTTAGGGGTGGCCACCGGGGAGCTGTTTTTT	CASSLGVATGELFF
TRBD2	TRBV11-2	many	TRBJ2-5	TGTGCCAGCAGCTCCCTTTCTAGCGGGGGATATCAAGAGACCCAGTACTTC	CASSSLSSGGYQETQYF
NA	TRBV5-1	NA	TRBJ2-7	TGCGCCAGCAGCTTGGTGACCGATTCCTACGAGCAGTACTTC	CASSLVTDSYEQYF
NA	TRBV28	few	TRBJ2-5	TGTGCCAGCAGGGGGGAGGAGACCCAGTACTTC	CASRGEETQYF
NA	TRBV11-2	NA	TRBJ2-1	TGTGCCAGCAGCTCCCGGATGATTAGCCGTTCCTACAATGAGCAGTTCTTC	CASSSRMISRSYNEQFF
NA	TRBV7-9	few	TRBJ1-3	TGTGCCAGCACGCGGGGGCCCGGAAACACCATATATTTT	CASTRGPGNTIYF
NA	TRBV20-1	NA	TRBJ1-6	TGCAGTGCTAGAGGGCAGGACAGCCGGTGGTCGGGCTCCTATAATTCACCCCTCCACTTT	CSARGQDSRWSGSYNSPLHF
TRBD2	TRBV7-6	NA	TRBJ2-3	TGTGCCAGCAGCATCTTCGGGGGGACTAGCACAGATACGCAGTATTTT	CASSIFGGTSTDTQYF
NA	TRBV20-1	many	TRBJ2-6	NA	CSASRETGTFGANVLTF
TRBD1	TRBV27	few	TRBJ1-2	TGTGCCAGCAGTTTTTTGCAGGGGGCTATTTCGGGCGGCTACACCTTC	CASSFLQGAISGGYTF